The 4 T cell receptor beta chains below were found in one sample sequenced in a study of a mutant IDH1 vaccine in newly diagnosed glioma. Time point indicated: week 23, last vaccination. Doses consisted of 300 ug of mutant IDH1 20-mer peptide each, paired with topical imiquimod. Antigen specificity for these receptors is unknown. Profiled with immunoSEQ multiplex PCR; TCRdb holds only in-frame clones, not every one. The data hold about 86,000 clones, with almost 85% observed a single time. This sample comprised PBMCs, obtained from a glioma patient whose treatment included an IDH1 peptide vaccine. Receptors originate from a man aged 30 to 45 with glioma. Some clones in this sample may be carry-over from other donors' samples.

The chain joins TRBV4-1 to TRBJ2-5; D not certain. The J call may be wrong; the DNA end is better matched by TRBJ2-7. CDR3 length: 15 residues. Germline CDR1 is MGHRA and CDR2 is YSYEKL. The CDR3 protein is CASSQPTDLASEQYF. CDR3 sequence (DNA): TGCGCCAGCAGCCAACCCACTGACCTCGCGAGCGAGCAGTACTTC.

The genes are TRBV7-9 and TRBJ2-3; D unclear. Germline loops: CDR1 SEHNR, CDR2 FQNEAQ (reference sequence). Trimming removed 1 base from V and 8 bases from J, with 13 bases in between. This CDR3 has 14 amino acids. CDR3 residues: CASSLVGDMSTQYF. DNA of the CDR3: TGTGCCAGCAGCTTAGTCGGAGACATGAGTACGCAGTATTTT.

The chain recombines TRBV2 with TRBJ1-5; possible D gene TRBD1, 6 bases. CDR1 is SNHLY and CDR2 is FYNNEI in the germline V gene. V was pared by 5 bases and J by 6 bases, with 20 bases between. The CDR3 consists of 16 residues. As DNA, the CDR3 is TGTGCCAGCAGTCTTACAGGGCTCCTAGCGGGTCAGCCCCAGCATTTT. It is translated as CASSLTGLLAGQPQHF.

This rearrangement joins TRBV5-6 to TRBJ2-1, with TRBD2 identical over 9 bases. The CDR3 loop spans 15 amino acids. Per the germline V gene, CDR1 is SGHDT and CDR2 is YYEEEE. V dropped 2 bases and J dropped 9; count of bases not matched to a gene: 9. DNA of the CDR3: TGTGCCAGCAGCTTCGGGGCGGGAGGGCCAGGTGAGCAGTTCTTC. Its protein is CASSFGAGGPGEQFF.